The clone carrying this T cell receptor (delta chain) was detected only a few times. The record originates from a study of gamma-delta T cells after stem cell transplantation. CDR3 length equals 17 residues. Germline assignment: CDR1 GEAIGNYY and CDR2 EKD. V trimming: 3 bases; J trimming: 3 bases; junction bases outside the gene matches: 3. TCRdb called clones anew from the RT-PCR reads with CATT. Found here are 3,000 to 4,000 delta-chain clones, around 10% of them singletons; the top ten hold less than 4%. J is TRDJ3 and V is TRDV2, with 11 bases identical to TRDD3. The source is a human donor. It is not recorded whose cells these are; they may come from a transplant donor. The specimen was gamma-delta T cells. DNA of the CDR3: TGTGCCTGTGACCCTGGGGGATACCACTGGGACACCCGACAGATGTTTTTC. This sequence encodes CACDPGGYHWDTRQMFF.